This TCR beta chain comes out of a study of shared clonotypes between healthy human individuals. Study details: Samples came from a couple of female and a few male donors aged 18 to 49.

A remark on this clone: As yet, its antigen is unknown.

Findings and limits, study-wide: Rarefaction exposed incomplete sorted-subset sequencing despite large depth. The generation probabilities recorded for non-shared clonotypes fell below those of clonotypes shared by all four donors.

Every subset's genomic DNA went evenly onto several immunoSEQ plates. The data were produced by immunoSEQ multiplex PCR, yet TCRdb's version contains in-frame clones alone and is incomplete. The sample has some 2.3 million clones, approximately 95% seen once. The sequenced sample was naive CD4+ T cells from PBMCs. The sample's subset: CD45RA+ positively selected. The origin of this receptor is a man between 18 and 35 years old in good health. Some clones in this sample may be carry-over from other donors' samples.

The CDR3: CASSGEEPYEQYF. In nucleotides, the CDR3 is TGTGCCAGCTCCGGGGAAGAACCCTACGAGCAGTACTTC. The rearrangement links TRBV9 to TRBJ2-7, with D perhaps matching TRBD2 (5 bases). CDR3 length: 13 residues. Germline loops: CDR1 SGDLS, CDR2 YYNGEE. V was pared by 7 bases and J by 2 bases, with 13 bases between. Looking up the rest from reference TRBV9 and TRBJ2-7 gives the full variable domain: DSGVTQTPKHLITATGQRVTLRCSPRSGDLSVYWYQQSLDQGLQFLIQYYNGEERAKGNILERFSAQQFPDLHSELNLSSLELGDSALYFCASSGEEPYEQYFGPGTRLTVT.